This TCR beta chain was identified in a study of blood T cell repertoires in COVID-19. As for the study in general: The United States, Italy and Spain supplied acute and convalescent COVID-19 samples. PBMCs, B-cell-depleted T cells, or T cells were the source of the cDNA or gDNA that made up the material.

Per the study methods: Amplifying reference gene primers gave estimates of nucleated cell counts. The method was immunoSEQ multiplex PCR; TCRdb's version includes in-frame clones alone and lacks a portion of them. V and J calls plus clone size are reproduced from that table; the DNA served to infer D and trimming. The sample yields 400,000 to 550,000 clones, around 90% seen once. CDR1 SGDLS and CDR2 YYNGEE come from the germline V gene. CDR3 length equals 15 residues. Losses at the gene ends were 0 bases for V and 6 bases for J; bases not matched to a gene: 6. The TCR sequence derives from a young woman with acute COVID-19. The sample comprised PBMCs or T cells enriched from blood (not recorded which). V usage is TRBV9 and J usage is TRBJ2-7; 10 nucleotides line up with TRBD1. The CDR3, as DNA: TGTGCCAGCAGCGTAGATGGGACAGGGGTCTTCGAGCAGTACTTC. It translates to CASSVDGTGVFEQYF.